This T cell receptor (beta chain) originates from a study of CD8 T cells in ankylosing spondylitis. This clonotype was seen repeatedly, ten times or more. Its specificity is unknown. Study findings and constraints: The study looked at matched synovial fluid samples from ankylosing spondylitis patients. Disease-linked clones were reported to be significantly enriched there. Ankylosing spondylitis blood seemed to carry a telltale TCR beta motif made of several highly homologous variants. Researchers report that disease-linked clones proved CD8+ and relatively rare in peripheral blood.

Quantitative 5'-RACE with molecular barcodes produced the TCR beta libraries. TCRdb processed the 5' RACE reads anew with MiXCR; each CDR3 protein has one entry. The sample comprises about 700,000 distinct CDR3 sequences, under 20% of which are singletons, and 15% to 20% rests with the top ten. The ends lost 3 bases at V and 6 bases at J; junction bases unmatched: 2. The CDR3 is 12 amino acids. The sequence was obtained from a male donor with ankylosing spondylitis. The genes are TRBV12-3 or TRBV12-4 and TRBJ2-7; 7 nucleotides match TRBD1. Sequencing was performed on blood, either unsorted or a sorted T cell fraction (not recorded which). CDR3 DNA: TGTGCCAGCAGTTTGCGACAGGGCGAGCAGTACTTC. Its translation is CASSLRQGEQYF.